This T cell receptor (beta chain) was identified during a study of T cell repertoires in cytomegalovirus infection. In the case of this clonotype: Its antigen is unidentified.

TCRdb redid the calling of the reads with MiXCR, one entry per CDR3 protein. The sample holds about 700,000 distinct CDR3 sequences, roughly 36% seen once. The V gene lost 2 bases and the J gene lost 2 bases, with 10 bases spanning the gap. Germline V lookup: CDR1 SGHRS, CDR2 YFSETQ. This CDR3 spans 15 amino acids. The source of this sequence is a human donor in good health (CMV status not recorded). Some clones in this sample may be carry-over from other donors' samples. The V call is TRBV5-1, the J call TRBJ1-4; no clear D gene. Sequenced material: cultured PBMCs, taken from culture after CMV antigen stimulation. In nucleotides, the CDR3 is TGCGCCAGCAGCTTTAGCGGGAAGACTAATGAAAAACTGTTTTTT. It specifies CASSFSGKTNEKLFF.